The rows below give T cell receptor beta chains drawn from one sample of a study of T cell responses to AZD1222 COVID-19 vaccine. Profiled with immunoSEQ multiplex PCR; TCRdb holds only in-frame clones, not every one. The profile shows about 120,000 clones, around 85% of them singletons. The sequencing used peripheral blood, collected on day 0 of AZD1222 vaccination. The receptors derive from an adult in good health. The CDR3 runs from the conserved cysteine through the conserved F or W. Fields, in order: V gene, D gene, clone size, J gene, CDR3 DNA, CDR3 protein. The D gene is left open where the match is weak. The size entry is marked missing in some rows and otherwise reads once, few, many or a size class.

V: TRBV7-9; D: NA; size: NA; J: TRBJ1-1; DNA: TGTGCCAGCAGCTTAATAATAACTGGGGGTAGGGCTGAAGCTTTCTTT; CDR3: CASSLIITGGRAEAFF
V: TRBV3-1/TRBV3-2; D: NA; size: NA; J: TRBJ1-2; DNA: TGTGCCAGCAGCCAAGTTGTTCACAGGGTTGGTGGCTACACCTTC; CDR3: CASSQVVHRVGGYTF
V: TRBV28; D: NA; size: once; J: TRBJ1-1; DNA: TGTGCCAGCAGTTCCGCGGGGTGGCGGGACACTGAAGCTTTCTTT; CDR3: CASSSAGWRDTEAFF
V: TRBV7-8; D: NA; size: NA; J: TRBJ2-1; DNA: TGTGCCAGCAGCTGGACCGGGAATGAGCAGTTCTTC; CDR3: CASSWTGNEQFF
V: TRBV6-2/TRBV6-3; D: TRBD1; size: NA; J: TRBJ1-1; DNA: TGTGCCAGCAGTGACAGGGCCCTGGGGACTGAAGCTTTCTTT; CDR3: CASSDRALGTEAFF
V: TRBV30; D: NA; size: NA; J: TRBJ2-3; DNA: TGTGCCTGGAGTGTAGGGGATACGCAGTATTTT; CDR3: CAWSVGDTQYF
V: TRBV20-1; D: NA; size: NA; J: TRBJ1-2; DNA: TGCAGTGCTAGAGAGGACGTTGGCTACACCTTC; CDR3: CSAREDVGYTF
V: TRBV6-4; D: NA; size: NA; J: TRBJ2-2; DNA: TGTGCCAGCAGTGACTCGATATACAACACCGGGGAGCTGTTTTTT; CDR3: CASSDSIYNTGELFF
V: TRBV21-1; D: NA; size: NA; J: TRBJ2-3; DNA: TGTGCCAGCAGCACGACAGTCACAGATACGCAGTATTTT; CDR3: CASSTTVTDTQYF
V: TRBV4-1; D: NA; size: NA; J: TRBJ1-3; DNA: TGCGCCAGCAGCCAAGCGGGAGTCTCTGGAAACACCATATATTTT; CDR3: CASSQAGVSGNTIYF
V: TRBV27; D: NA; size: once; J: TRBJ2-7; DNA: TGTGCCAGCAGGCGTTCTGGCGAGGACGAGCAGTACTTC; CDR3: CASRRSGEDEQYF
V: TRBV28; D: TRBD1; size: NA; J: TRBJ1-1; DNA: TGTGCCAGCAGTTTCTCCGAGGGGGCCACTGAAGCTTTCTTT; CDR3: CASSFSEGATEAFF
V: TRBV7-8; D: NA; size: NA; J: TRBJ2-5; DNA: TGTGCCAGCAGCTTTGGGAAGCAAGAGACCCAGTACTTC; CDR3: CASSFGKQETQYF
V: TRBV7-2; D: NA; size: NA; J: TRBJ2-7; DNA: TGTGCCAGCAGCCTCGGCTGGGACTTCTCCTACGAGCAGTACTTC; CDR3: CASSLGWDFSYEQYF
V: TRBV11-3; D: TRBD2; size: NA; J: TRBJ2-7; DNA: TGTGCCAGCAGCTCCCTCCTAGCGGGAGAGGGACTAGACGAGCAGTACTTC; CDR3: CASSSLLAGEGLDEQYF
V: TRBV6-5; D: NA; size: NA; J: TRBJ2-6; DNA: TGTGCCAGCAGGGGGGTGTCTGGGGCCAACGTCCTGACTTTC; CDR3: CASRGVSGANVLTF
V: TRBV7-3; D: NA; size: NA; J: TRBJ2-3; DNA: TGTGCCAGCAGCCCTGTGGGGGCCACAGATACGCAGTATTTT; CDR3: CASSPVGATDTQYF
V: TRBV7-9; D: TRBD2; size: once; J: TRBJ2-3; DNA: TGTGCCAGCAGCTTAACTAGCGGGGGGAGTACGCAGTATTTT; CDR3: CASSLTSGGSTQYF
V: TRBV24-1; D: TRBD2; size: NA; J: TRBJ2-1; DNA: TGTGCCACCAGTGACCGGGGACTAGCGGGGGGCCGCTACAATGAGCAGTTCTTC; CDR3: CATSDRGLAGGRYNEQFF
V: TRBV21-1; D: NA; size: NA; J: TRBJ2-7; DNA: TGTGCCAGCAGCAAATTTGGCGGGAAAAGCTCCTACGAGCAGTACTTC; CDR3: CASSKFGGKSSYEQYF
V: TRBV28; D: NA; size: NA; J: TRBJ2-7; DNA: TGTGCCAGCAGTCCCCGGCAGGGTGGATTCTACGAGCAGTACTTC; CDR3: CASSPRQGGFYEQYF
V: TRBV15; D: NA; size: NA; J: TRBJ2-1; DNA: TGTGCCACCAGCAGAGGACCCGGGGATTCGGGCAATGAGCAGTTCTTC; CDR3: CATSRGPGDSGNEQFF
V: TRBV6-5; D: NA; size: NA; J: TRBJ1-2; DNA: TGTGCCAGCAGTTACGGGGGAGGAGGGAGAATTAGGACCTACACCTTC; CDR3: CASSYGGGGRIRTYTF
V: TRBV3-1/TRBV3-2; D: NA; size: NA; J: TRBJ2-7; DNA: TGTGCCAGCAGCCAAGGAAGTCGTGAGCAGTACTTC; CDR3: CASSQGSREQYF
V: TRBV28; D: TRBD2; size: NA; J: TRBJ2-7; DNA: TGTGCCAGCAGTCCGACCGGACTAGCGGGGAACTACGAGCAGTACTTC; CDR3: CASSPTGLAGNYEQYF
V: TRBV4-1; D: TRBD2; size: NA; J: TRBJ2-7; DNA: TGCGCCAGCAGCCAAGATCCAGCGGGGGTCGAGCAGTACTTC; CDR3: CASSQDPAGVEQYF
V: TRBV5-6; D: NA; size: NA; J: TRBJ1-5; DNA: TGTGCCAGCAGCCTCTTACAGGGCGATCAGCCCCAGCATTTT; CDR3: CASSLLQGDQPQHF
V: TRBV3-1/TRBV3-2; D: TRBD2; size: NA; J: TRBJ2-5; DNA: TGTGCCAGCAGCCAAGATTTGGGGGGGCAAGAGACCCAGTACTTC; CDR3: CASSQDLGGQETQYF
V: TRBV5-4; D: NA; size: NA; J: TRBJ2-7; DNA: TGTGCCAGCAGCTTGGAGGGACTGGCTAGCTCCTACGAGCAGTACTTC; CDR3: CASSLEGLASSYEQYF
V: TRBV5-1; D: TRBD1; size: few; J: TRBJ2-1; DNA: TGCGCCAGCAGCTTGGCAGGACAGGGGGCCTATGAGCAGTTCTTC; CDR3: CASSLAGQGAYEQFF
V: TRBV9; D: NA; size: NA; J: TRBJ2-1; DNA: TGTGCCAGCAGCCCCCGAGGGGGTGGGGGGGGTGAGCAGTTCTTC; CDR3: CASSPRGGGGGEQFF
V: TRBV6-2/TRBV6-3; D: NA; size: NA; J: TRBJ2-7; DNA: TGTGCCAGCAGTTATACGGGCGAGCAGTACTTC; CDR3: CASSYTGEQYF
V: TRBV6-1; D: NA; size: NA; J: TRBJ1-2; DNA: TGTGCCAGCAGTGACGGTGGCTACACCTTC; CDR3: CASSDGGYTF
V: TRBV6-5; D: NA; size: NA; J: TRBJ1-2; DNA: TGTGCCAGCAGATTACAGGGAGAGTGGGGTGGCTACACCTTC; CDR3: CASRLQGEWGGYTF
V: TRBV2; D: NA; size: NA; J: TRBJ2-7; DNA: TGTGCCAGCAGGGTGGAAAAGAGTGGTGAGCAGTACTTC; CDR3: CASRVEKSGEQYF
V: TRBV5-1; D: TRBD2; size: few; J: TRBJ2-2; DNA: TGCGCCAGCAGCGCGGGAGAGGCCGGGGAGCTGTTTTTT; CDR3: CASSAGEAGELFF
V: TRBV10-3; D: NA; size: NA; J: TRBJ2-1; DNA: TGTGCCATCAGCGAGGTTGGCAATGAGCAGTTCTTC; CDR3: CAISEVGNEQFF
V: TRBV30; D: NA; size: NA; J: TRBJ1-3; DNA: TGTGCCTGGAGTGAGGGCCAGATTGGAAACACCATATATTTT; CDR3: CAWSEGQIGNTIYF
V: TRBV6-5; D: NA; size: NA; J: TRBJ1-5; DNA: TGTGCCAGCAGTTCCCGGGGTCAGCCCCAGCATTTT; CDR3: CASSSRGQPQHF
V: TRBV2; D: NA; size: NA; J: TRBJ2-1; DNA: TGTGCCAGCAGTAACCTCAATGAGCAGTTCTTC; CDR3: CASSNLNEQFF
V: TRBV30; D: NA; size: NA; J: TRBJ2-3; DNA: TGTGCCTGGAGTGTACGAGGGAGAGATACGCAGTATTTT; CDR3: CAWSVRGRDTQYF
V: TRBV6-5; D: NA; size: NA; J: TRBJ1-2; DNA: TGTGCCAGCAGTTACTCGAGTGCCAGAGATAACTATGGCTACACCTTC; CDR3: CASSYSSARDNYGYTF
V: TRBV5-1; D: TRBD1; size: NA; J: TRBJ2-7; DNA: TGCGCCAGCAGGGGCGGGCAGGGACAGTCCTACGAGCAGTACTTC; CDR3: CASRGGQGQSYEQYF
V: TRBV5-6; D: TRBD1; size: NA; J: TRBJ1-5; DNA: TGTGCCAGCAGCTTGGCAGGGGGCCTCTATAGCAATCAGCCCCAGCATTTT; CDR3: CASSLAGGLYSNQPQHF
V: TRBV5-6; D: TRBD1; size: NA; J: TRBJ1-5; DNA: TGTGCCAGCAGCTTCTTATCCAGGGGGGACCAGCCCCAGCATTTT; CDR3: CASSFLSRGDQPQHF
V: TRBV4-3; D: TRBD1; size: NA; J: TRBJ2-2; DNA: TGCGCCAGCAGCCTCGACAGGGGTGACACCGGGGAGCTGTTTTTT; CDR3: CASSLDRGDTGELFF
V: TRBV6-5; D: NA; size: few; J: TRBJ2-7; DNA: TGTGCCAGCAGTCGTACCTCGGACAGCATCTACGAGCAGTACTTC; CDR3: CASSRTSDSIYEQYF
V: TRBV19; D: NA; size: NA; J: TRBJ1-6; DNA: TGTGCCAGTAGTCAAGCAGCACAGGGCCTAGGGTCACCCCTCCACTTT; CDR3: CASSQAAQGLGSPLHF
V: TRBV6-5; D: TRBD1; size: NA; J: TRBJ2-7; DNA: TGTGCCAGCAAGCCTGGGGACAGGACCTACGAGCAGTACTTC; CDR3: CASKPGDRTYEQYF
V: TRBV29-1; D: TRBD1; size: NA; J: TRBJ1-1; DNA: TGCAGCGGAGGAGGACAGGGGGCGGGGAGGGACACTGAAGCTTTCTTT; CDR3: CSGGGQGAGRDTEAFF
V: TRBV4-3; D: TRBD1; size: NA; J: TRBJ1-2; DNA: TGCGCCAGCAGCCAAGGACCTCAGGGGGGGTCGGTTTATGGCTACACCTTC; CDR3: CASSQGPQGGSVYGYTF
V: TRBV7-3; D: NA; size: NA; J: TRBJ1-2; DNA: TGTGCCAGCAGCTTACGGGGGGGCCCTAACTATGGCTACACCTTC; CDR3: CASSLRGGPNYGYTF
V: TRBV5-6; D: NA; size: NA; J: TRBJ2-5; DNA: TGTGCCAGCAGCTTGCGGGAGACCCAGTACTTC; CDR3: CASSLRETQYF
V: TRBV11-3; D: TRBD2; size: NA; J: TRBJ2-7; DNA: TGTGCCAGCAGCATCACCGGGACTAGTCGCCAGCAGTACTTC; CDR3: CASSITGTSRQQYF
V: TRBV6-5; D: TRBD1; size: NA; J: TRBJ1-1; DNA: TGTGCCAGCAGGACCCTGACAGGGACGGACACTGAAGCTTTCTTT; CDR3: CASRTLTGTDTEAFF
V: TRBV5-1; D: NA; size: NA; J: TRBJ2-7; DNA: TGCGCCAGCAGCTTGGAGGGCAGGGCTGCGGATCGAGAGCAGTACTTC; CDR3: CASSLEGRAADREQYF
V: TRBV19; D: TRBD2; size: NA; J: TRBJ2-7; DNA: TGTGCCAGTAGTCTATTCACGGGACTAGCGAGCGAGCAGTACTTC; CDR3: CASSLFTGLASEQYF
V: TRBV6-5; D: NA; size: NA; J: TRBJ1-3; DNA: TGTGCCAGCAGTTACTTCTCGGCATCCGGAAACACCATATATTTT; CDR3: CASSYFSASGNTIYF
V: TRBV6-1; D: NA; size: NA; J: TRBJ2-1; DNA: TGTGCCAGCAGTGAAGAGGCCGGCTCCTACAATGAGCAGTTCTTC; CDR3: CASSEEAGSYNEQFF
V: TRBV7-9; D: NA; size: NA; J: TRBJ1-2; DNA: TGTGCCAGCAGCTTAGAGGGGGACTATGGCTACACCTTC; CDR3: CASSLEGDYGYTF